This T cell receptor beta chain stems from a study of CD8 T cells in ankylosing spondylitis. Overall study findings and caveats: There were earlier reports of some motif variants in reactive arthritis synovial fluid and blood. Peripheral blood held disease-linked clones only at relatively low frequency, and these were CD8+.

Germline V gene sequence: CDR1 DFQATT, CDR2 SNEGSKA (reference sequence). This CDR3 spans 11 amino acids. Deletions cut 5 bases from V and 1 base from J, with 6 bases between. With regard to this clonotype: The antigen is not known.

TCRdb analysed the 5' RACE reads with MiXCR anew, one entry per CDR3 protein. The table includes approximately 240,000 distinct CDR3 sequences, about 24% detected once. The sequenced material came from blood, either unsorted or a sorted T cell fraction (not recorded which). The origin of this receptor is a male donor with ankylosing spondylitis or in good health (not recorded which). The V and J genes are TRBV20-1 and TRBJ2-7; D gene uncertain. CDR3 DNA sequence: TGCAGTGCTGTAGATTCCTACGAGCAGTACTTC. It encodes CSAVDSYEQYF.